These 10 T cell receptor beta chains share one sample of origin, sequenced in a study of Tregs in tolerant kidney transplant recipients. The nonmyeloablative bone marrow transplants came from related graft donors, with transient mixed chimerism. Measured with immunoSEQ multiplex PCR; TCRdb has only the in-frame clones, and not every one. The profile covers tens of thousands of clones, with over 85% appearing a single time and roughly 1.7% taken by the ten largest. The specimen was CD4+ T cells from blood (PBMCs), collected 12 months after the transplant. The source of these receptors is a human patient who received a combined kidney and bone marrow transplant. Part of the T cell pool may stem from the graft donor.

Written as DNA, the CDR3 is TGTGCCAGCAGCCAAGTAGCCCTGGGGGCTGAAAAACTGTTTTTT. Translated: CASSQVALGAEKLFF. The chain links TRBV4-2 to TRBJ1-4, with D perhaps TRBD1 (6 bases). The CDR3 covers 15 residues. The ends were cut back, 1 base at V and 7 bases at J, with 13 bases in the middle. The V gene's germline CDR1 is LGHNA and CDR2 YNFKEQ.

V is TRBV11-3 and J is TRBJ2-5; D is unclear. Trimming left V 5 bases short and J 5 bases short, with 6 bases between. CDR3 length: 11 residues. Per germline, CDR1 SGHNT and CDR2 YENEEA. CDR3 amino acids: CASSDRETQYF. For the CDR3, the DNA is TGTGCCAGCAGCGATCGGGAGACCCAGTACTTC.

The chain uses TRBV7-9 and TRBJ1-3, with D unclear. The germline CDR1 and CDR2 sequences are SEHNR and FQNEAQ (reference sequence). The CDR3 runs 15 residues. V gave up 0 bases and J gave up 2 bases, with 8 bases separating them. Here the CDR3 DNA reads TGTGCCAGCAGCTTAGCGGGCGAACCTGGAAACACCATATATTTT. It translates to CASSLAGEPGNTIYF.

V and J are TRBV28 and TRBJ1-5; D may be TRBD1 (6 bases). This CDR3 comprises 15 residues. V was trimmed by 5 bases and J by 2 bases, leaving 13 bases between them. Germline lookup yields CDR1 MDHEN and CDR2 SYDVKM. In DNA, the CDR3 is TGTGCCAGCAGTCGCCTAGCAGGGGGCAATCAGCCCCAGCATTTT. The encoded protein is CASSRLAGGNQPQHF. The full variable domain, its missing parts supplied by reference TRBV28 and TRBJ1-5, is DVKVTQSSRYLVKRTGEKVFLECVQDMDHENMFWYRQDPGLGLRLIYFSYDVKMKEKGDIPEGYSVSREKKERFSLILESASTNQTSMYLCASSRLAGGNQPQHFGDGTRLSIL.

This rearrangement joins TRBV18 to TRBJ1-5, with D maybe TRBD1 (6 bases). The germline gives CDR1 KGHSH, CDR2 LQKENI. This CDR3 region has 16 residues. V gave up 1 base and J gave up 0 bases, with 10 bases separating them. The CDR3 is CASSPRQADSNQPQHF. Here the CDR3 DNA reads TGTGCCAGCTCACCACGACAGGCCGATAGCAATCAGCCCCAGCATTTT. Drawing the rest from reference TRBV18 and TRBJ1-5, the complete variable domain is NAGVMQNPRHLVRRRGQEARLRCSPMKGHSHVYWYRQLPEEGLKFMVYLQKENIIDESGMPKERFSAEFPKEGPSILRIQQVVRGDSAAYFCASSPRQADSNQPQHFGDGTRLSIL.

In this sample, this clone turned up a few times. J is TRBJ2-7 and V is TRBV5-4, with 8 bases matching TRBD2. The CDR3 is 15 amino acids. V was pared by 0 bases and J by 0 bases, with 2 bases of the junction left unmatched. Germline V gene sequence: CDR1 SGHNT, CDR2 YYREEE (reference sequence). CDR3 sequence reads: CASSLGLANSYEQYF. In DNA form, the CDR3 reads TGTGCCAGCAGCTTGGGACTAGCGAACTCCTACGAGCAGTACTTC.

The V call is TRBV18, the J call TRBJ2-6; D unresolved. CDR1 is KGHSH, CDR2 LQKENI, per germline. This CDR3 contains 15 residues. V dropped 3 bases and J dropped 0 bases, with 6 bases sitting between them. The CDR3 region is CASSPRTSGANVLTF. The CDR3 DNA follows: TGTGCCAGCTCACCGCGTACCTCTGGGGCCAACGTCCTGACTTTC.

The J gene is TRBJ1-4, the V gene TRBV30, with 10 nucleotides matching TRBD1. Germline CDR1 GTSNPN, CDR2 SVGIG (reference sequence). The CDR3 length is 14 residues. V lost 7 bases and J lost 8; bases outside the gene matches: 10. CDR3 region: CAFSRDRGSEKLFF. CDR3 bases: TGTGCCTTCTCCCGGGACAGGGGAAGCGAAAAACTGTTTTTT. Based on the CDR3 plus reference TRBV30 and TRBJ1-4, the full variable domain is SQTIHQWPATLVQPVGSPLSLECTVEGTSNPNLYWYRQAAGRGLQLLFYSVGIGQISSEVPQNLSASRPQDRQFILSSKKLLLSDSGFYLCAFSRDRGSEKLFFGSGTQLSVL.

The rearrangement joins TRBV29-1 to TRBJ1-1; no firm D call. Trimming cost V 0 bases and J 5 bases, with 10 bases left between them. There are 13 residues in the CDR3. Germline-derived CDR1 and CDR2 are SQVTM and ANQGSEA. CDR3 sequence reads: CSVEERSGTEAFF. CDR3 nucleotides: TGCAGCGTTGAAGAAAGGTCGGGTACTGAAGCTTTCTTT.

This sequence joins TRBV2 and TRBJ2-7, with D possibly matching TRBD2 (5 bases). Trimming cost V 2 bases and J 4 bases, with 12 bases left between them. The CDR3 sequence is 14 residues long. CDR1 and CDR2 (germline): SNHLY, FYNNEI. The chain's CDR3 is CASSEIEVAYEQYF. The CDR3 DNA sequence: TGTGCCAGCAGTGAAATCGAGGTAGCGTACGAGCAGTACTTC.